The TCR beta chain under discussion was sequenced for a study of blood T cell repertoires in COVID-19. Study-level background: Acute-phase and convalescent COVID-19 samples originated in the United States, Italy and Spain.

This clone showed up just a few times. Seattle patients were enrolled while actively infected and followed longitudinally. Only in-frame clones appear in the TCRdb table, and some are missing; sequencing was by immunoSEQ multiplex PCR. The sample consists of over 150,000 clones, roughly 88% of them appearing once. The length of the CDR3 is 14 residues. In germline, CDR1 is LNHDA, CDR2 SQIVND (reference sequence). V was clipped by 5 bases and J by 4 bases; unmatched bases: 6. The sample consisted of peripheral blood. The rearrangement links TRBV19 to TRBJ1-2, with 8 bases aligning to TRBD1. The receptor was derived from a woman in her thirties or forties with COVID-19, enrolled during active disease. The CDR3 is CASSALDRAYGYTF. The CDR3 DNA is TGTGCCAGTAGTGCCTTGGACAGGGCCTATGGCTACACCTTC. The variable domain in full, with the rest retrieved from reference TRBV19 and TRBJ1-2, is DGGITQSPKYLFRKEGQNVTLSCEQNLNHDAMYWYRQDPGQGLRLIYYSQIVNDFQKGDIAEGYSVSREKKESFPLTVTSAQKNPTAFYLCASSALDRAYGYTFGSGTRLTVV.